This paragraph reports one TCR beta chain. Its antigen is currently unknown. Time point defined: baseline pretreatment blood. The treatment: 15 Gy SBRT to primary tumor, nephrectomy 4 weeks later. Blood was sampled at baseline, 2 weeks and 4 weeks after SBRT. The CDR3 is made up of 13 amino acids. From germline, CDR1 is SEHNR and CDR2 FQNEAQ (reference sequence). The germline V and J ends were trimmed by 6 bases and 0 bases, with 6 bases remaining between them. Profiling relied on immunoSEQ multiplex PCR, and the TCRdb table lists in-frame clones only, not all of them. The sample holds some 140,000 clones, about 88% seen once. The sample is drawn from a study of radiation and T cells in renal cell carcinoma. Study-wide points: From baseline, blood top tumor clonotypes peaked at 2 weeks post-radiation. No pretreatment tumor biopsies were available for baseline clonotypes.

The clonotype originates from a woman between 50 and 59 years old with renal cell carcinoma. Material: blood, obtained from a patient whose treatment included radiotherapy and nephrectomy. The chain uses TRBV7-9 and TRBJ1-5; D remains ambiguous. CDR3 in amino acids: CASRLNSNQPQHF. The CDR3 nucleotides read TGTGCCAGCAGACTAAATAGCAATCAGCCCCAGCATTTT.